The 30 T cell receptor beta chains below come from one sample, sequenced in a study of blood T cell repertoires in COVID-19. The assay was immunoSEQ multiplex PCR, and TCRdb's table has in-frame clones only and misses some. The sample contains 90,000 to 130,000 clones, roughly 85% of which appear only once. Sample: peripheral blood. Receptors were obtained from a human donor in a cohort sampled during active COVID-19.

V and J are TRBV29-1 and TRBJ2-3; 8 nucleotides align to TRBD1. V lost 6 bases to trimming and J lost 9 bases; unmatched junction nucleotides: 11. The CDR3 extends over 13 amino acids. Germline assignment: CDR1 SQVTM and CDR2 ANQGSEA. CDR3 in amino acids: CSVRTGSTETQYF. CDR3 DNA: TGCAGCGTACGGACAGGGTCCACGGAAACGCAGTATTTT.

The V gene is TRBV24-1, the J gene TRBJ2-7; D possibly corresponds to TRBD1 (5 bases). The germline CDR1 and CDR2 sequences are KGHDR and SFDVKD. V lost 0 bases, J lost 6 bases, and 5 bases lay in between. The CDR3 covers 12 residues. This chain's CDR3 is CATSDLTGEQYF. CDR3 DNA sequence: TGTGCCACCAGTGATTTGACAGGCGAGCAGTACTTC.

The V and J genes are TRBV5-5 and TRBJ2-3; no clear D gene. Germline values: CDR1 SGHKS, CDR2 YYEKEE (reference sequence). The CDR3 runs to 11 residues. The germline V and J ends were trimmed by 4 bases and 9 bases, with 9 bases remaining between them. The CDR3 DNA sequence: TGTGCCAGCAGCCAAACTGAAACGCAGTATTTT. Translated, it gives CASSQTETQYF.

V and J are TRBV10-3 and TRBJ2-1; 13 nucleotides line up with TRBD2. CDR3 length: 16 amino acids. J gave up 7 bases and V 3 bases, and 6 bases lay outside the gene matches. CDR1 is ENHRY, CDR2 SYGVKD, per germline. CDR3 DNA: TGTGCCATCAGTGAAACTAGCGGGAGGGCCTCGAATGAGCAGTTCTTC. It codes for CAISETSGRASNEQFF.

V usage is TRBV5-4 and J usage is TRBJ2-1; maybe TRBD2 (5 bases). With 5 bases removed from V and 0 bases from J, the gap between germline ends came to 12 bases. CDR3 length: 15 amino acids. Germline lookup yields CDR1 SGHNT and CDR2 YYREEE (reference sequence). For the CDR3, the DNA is TGTGCCAGCAGTATCCGAGGGAGCTCCTACAATGAGCAGTTCTTC. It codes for CASSIRGSSYNEQFF.

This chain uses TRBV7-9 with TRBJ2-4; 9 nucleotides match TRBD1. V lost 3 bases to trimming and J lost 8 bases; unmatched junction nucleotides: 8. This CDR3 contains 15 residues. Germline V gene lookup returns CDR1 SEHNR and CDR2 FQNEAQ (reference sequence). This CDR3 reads CASSFRDRVWDIQYF. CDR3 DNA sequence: TGTGCCAGCAGCTTCCGGGACAGGGTGTGGGACATTCAGTACTTC.

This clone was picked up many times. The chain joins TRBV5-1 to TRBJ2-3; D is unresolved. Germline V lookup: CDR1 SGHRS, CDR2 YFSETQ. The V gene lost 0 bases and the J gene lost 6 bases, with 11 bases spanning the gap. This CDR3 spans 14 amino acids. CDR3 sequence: CASSLGQSGDTQYF. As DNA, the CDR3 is TGCGCCAGCAGCTTGGGTCAGTCCGGGGATACGCAGTATTTT.

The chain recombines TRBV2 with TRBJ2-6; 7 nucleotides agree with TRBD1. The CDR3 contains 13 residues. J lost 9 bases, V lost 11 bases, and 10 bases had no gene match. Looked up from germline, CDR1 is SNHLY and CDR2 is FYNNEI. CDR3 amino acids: CAFHGTAFNVLTF. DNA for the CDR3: TGTGCCTTTCACGGGACAGCCTTCAACGTCCTGACTTTC.

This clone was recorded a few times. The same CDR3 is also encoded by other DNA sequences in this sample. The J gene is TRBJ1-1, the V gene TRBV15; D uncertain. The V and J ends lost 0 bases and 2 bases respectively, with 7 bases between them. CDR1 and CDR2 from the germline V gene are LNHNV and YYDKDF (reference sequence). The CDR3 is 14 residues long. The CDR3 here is CATSRDRGNTEAFF. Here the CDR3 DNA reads TGTGCCACCAGCAGAGATCGGGGTAACACTGAAGCTTTCTTT.

The CDR3 spells CASSEPSLAGAYNEQFF. For the CDR3, the DNA is TGTGCCAGCAGTGAACCTTCCCTAGCGGGCGCCTACAATGAGCAGTTCTTC. The rearrangement uses TRBV6-1 and TRBJ2-1; TRBD2 aligns across 8 bases. Germline trimming cut 2 bases from V and 2 bases from J; bases unmatched to any gene: 8. The germline CDR1 and CDR2 sequences are MNHNS and SASEGT. The CDR3 covers 17 residues.

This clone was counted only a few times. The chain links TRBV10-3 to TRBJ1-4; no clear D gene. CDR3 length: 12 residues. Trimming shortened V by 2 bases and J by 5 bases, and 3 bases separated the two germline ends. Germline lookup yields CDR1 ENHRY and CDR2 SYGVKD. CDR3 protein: CAISELNEKLFF. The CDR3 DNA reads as TGTGCCATCAGTGAGCTAAATGAAAAACTGTTTTTT.

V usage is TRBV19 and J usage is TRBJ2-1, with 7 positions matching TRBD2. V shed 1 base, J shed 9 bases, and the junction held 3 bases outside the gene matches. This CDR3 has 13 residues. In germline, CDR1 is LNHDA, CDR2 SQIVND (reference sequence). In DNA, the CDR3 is TGTGCCAGTAGTATAGGACTAGCAACTGAGCAGTTCTTC. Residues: CASSIGLATEQFF.

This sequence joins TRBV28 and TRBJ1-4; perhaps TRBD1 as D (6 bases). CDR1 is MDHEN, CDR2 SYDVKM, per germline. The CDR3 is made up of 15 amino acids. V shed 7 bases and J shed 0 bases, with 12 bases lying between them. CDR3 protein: CASILGGATNEKLFF. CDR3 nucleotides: TGTGCCAGCATCCTAGGGGGGGCAACTAATGAAAAACTGTTTTTT.

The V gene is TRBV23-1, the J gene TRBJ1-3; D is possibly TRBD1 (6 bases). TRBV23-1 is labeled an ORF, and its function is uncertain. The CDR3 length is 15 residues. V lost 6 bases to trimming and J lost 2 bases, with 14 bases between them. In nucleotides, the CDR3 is TGCGCCAGCAGCCGGCGGCAGGGGACTGGAAACACCATATATTTT. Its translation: CASSRRQGTGNTIYF.

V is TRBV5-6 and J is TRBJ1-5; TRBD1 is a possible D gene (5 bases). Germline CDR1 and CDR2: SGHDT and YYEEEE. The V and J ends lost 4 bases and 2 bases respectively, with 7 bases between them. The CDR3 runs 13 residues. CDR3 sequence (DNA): TGTGCCAGCAGCACGGGGGGCAATCAGCCCCAGCATTTT. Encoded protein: CASSTGGNQPQHF. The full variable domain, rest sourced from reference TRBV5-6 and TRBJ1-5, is DAGVTQSPTHLIKTRGQQVTLRCSPKSGHDTVSWYQQALGQGPQFIFQYYEEEERQRGNFPDRFSGHQFPNYSSELNVNALLLGDSALYLCASSTGGNQPQHFGDGTRLSIL.

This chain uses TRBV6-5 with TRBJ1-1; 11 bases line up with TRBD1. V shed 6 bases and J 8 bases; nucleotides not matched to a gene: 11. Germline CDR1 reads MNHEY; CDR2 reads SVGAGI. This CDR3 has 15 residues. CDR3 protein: CASSNSPGTGGEAFF. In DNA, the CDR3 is TGTGCCAGCAGCAACAGTCCCGGGACAGGGGGGGAAGCTTTCTTT.

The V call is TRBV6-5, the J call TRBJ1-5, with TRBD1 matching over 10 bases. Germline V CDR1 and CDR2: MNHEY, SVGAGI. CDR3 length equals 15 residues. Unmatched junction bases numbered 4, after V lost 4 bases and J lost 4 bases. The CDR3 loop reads CASSFGQGVNQPQHF. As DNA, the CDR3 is TGTGCCAGCAGTTTTGGACAGGGGGTAAATCAGCCCCAGCATTTT.

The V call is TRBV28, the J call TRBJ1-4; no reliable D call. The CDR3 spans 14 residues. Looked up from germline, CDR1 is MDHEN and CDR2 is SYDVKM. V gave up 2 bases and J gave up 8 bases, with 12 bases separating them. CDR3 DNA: TGTGCCAGCAGTTTAGGGCCGGGAGGGGAAAAACTGTTTTTT. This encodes CASSLGPGGEKLFF.

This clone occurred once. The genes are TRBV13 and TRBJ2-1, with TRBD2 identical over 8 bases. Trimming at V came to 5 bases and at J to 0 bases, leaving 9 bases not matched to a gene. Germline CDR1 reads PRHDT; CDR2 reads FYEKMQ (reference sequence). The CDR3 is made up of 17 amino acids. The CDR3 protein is CASSETLTSGSYNEQFF. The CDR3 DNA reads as TGTGCCAGCAGCGAGACCCTCACTAGCGGCTCCTACAATGAGCAGTTCTTC.

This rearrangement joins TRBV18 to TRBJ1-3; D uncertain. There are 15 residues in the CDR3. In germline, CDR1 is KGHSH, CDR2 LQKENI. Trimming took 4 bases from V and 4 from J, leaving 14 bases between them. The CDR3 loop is CASSLTADPGNTIYF. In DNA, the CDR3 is TGTGCCAGCTCACTCACAGCGGACCCGGGAAACACCATATATTTT. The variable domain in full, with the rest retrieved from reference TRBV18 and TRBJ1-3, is NAGVMQNPRHLVRRRGQEARLRCSPMKGHSHVYWYRQLPEEGLKFMVYLQKENIIDESGMPKERFSAEFPKEGPSILRIQQVVRGDSAAYFCASSLTADPGNTIYFGEGSWLTVV.

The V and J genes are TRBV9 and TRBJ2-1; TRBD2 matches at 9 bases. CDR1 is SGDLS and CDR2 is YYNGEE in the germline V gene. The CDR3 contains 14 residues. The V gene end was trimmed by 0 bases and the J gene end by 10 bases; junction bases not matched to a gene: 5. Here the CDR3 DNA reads TGTGCCAGCAGCGTAGGCGGGGGGGCCACGGAGCAGTTCTTC. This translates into CASSVGGGATEQFF.

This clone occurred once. The CDR3 here is CASSEEHPANYGYTF. The CDR3, as DNA: TGTGCCAGCAGTGAAGAACACCCAGCTAACTATGGCTACACCTTC. The V call is TRBV2, the J call TRBJ1-2; D call uncertain. The CDR3 loop spans 15 amino acids. V lost 1 base and J lost 0, with 9 bases in between. CDR1 SNHLY and CDR2 FYNNEI come from the germline V gene.

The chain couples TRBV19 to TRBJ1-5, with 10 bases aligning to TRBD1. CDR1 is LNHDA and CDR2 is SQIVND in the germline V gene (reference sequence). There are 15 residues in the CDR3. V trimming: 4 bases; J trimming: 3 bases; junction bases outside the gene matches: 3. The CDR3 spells CASSTGQGINQPQHF. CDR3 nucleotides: TGTGCCAGTAGTACGGGACAGGGGATCAATCAGCCCCAGCATTTT.

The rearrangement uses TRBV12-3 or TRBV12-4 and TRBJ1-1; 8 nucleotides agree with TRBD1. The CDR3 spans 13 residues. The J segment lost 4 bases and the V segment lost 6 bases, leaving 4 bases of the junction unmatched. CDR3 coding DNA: TGTGCCAGCAGAGGACAGGGTGGCACTGAAGCTTTCTTT. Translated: CASRGQGGTEAFF.

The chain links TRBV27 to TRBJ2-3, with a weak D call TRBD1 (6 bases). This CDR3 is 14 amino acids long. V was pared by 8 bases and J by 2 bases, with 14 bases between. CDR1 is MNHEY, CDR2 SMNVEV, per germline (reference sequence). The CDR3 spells CASGQFNPTDTQYF. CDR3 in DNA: TGTGCCAGCGGACAGTTTAACCCCACAGATACGCAGTATTTT.

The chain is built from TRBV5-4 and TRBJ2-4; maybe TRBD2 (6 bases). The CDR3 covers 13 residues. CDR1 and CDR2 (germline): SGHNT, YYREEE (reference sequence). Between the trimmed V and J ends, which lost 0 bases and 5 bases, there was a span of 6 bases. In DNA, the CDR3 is TGTGCCAGCAGCTTGGCGGGGGAAAACATTCAGTACTTC. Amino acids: CASSLAGENIQYF. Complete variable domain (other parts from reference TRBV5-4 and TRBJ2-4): ETGVTQSPTHLIKTRGQQVTLRCSSQSGHNTVSWYQQALGQGPQFIFQYYREEENGRGNFPPRFSGLQFPNYSSELNVNALELDDSALYLCASSLAGENIQYFGAGTRLSVL.

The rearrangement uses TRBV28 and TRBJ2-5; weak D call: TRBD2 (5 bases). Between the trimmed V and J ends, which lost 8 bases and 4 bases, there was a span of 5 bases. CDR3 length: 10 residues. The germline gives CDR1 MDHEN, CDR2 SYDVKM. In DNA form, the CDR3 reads TGTGCCAGCCGGGGAGAGACCCAGTACTTC. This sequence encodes CASRGETQYF.

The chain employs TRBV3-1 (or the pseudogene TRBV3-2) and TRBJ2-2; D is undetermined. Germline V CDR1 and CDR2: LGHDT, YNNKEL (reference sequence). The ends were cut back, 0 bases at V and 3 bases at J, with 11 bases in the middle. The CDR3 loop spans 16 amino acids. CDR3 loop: CASSQEARRYTGELFF. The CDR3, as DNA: TGTGCCAGCAGCCAAGAAGCAAGGAGATACACCGGGGAGCTGTTTTTT.

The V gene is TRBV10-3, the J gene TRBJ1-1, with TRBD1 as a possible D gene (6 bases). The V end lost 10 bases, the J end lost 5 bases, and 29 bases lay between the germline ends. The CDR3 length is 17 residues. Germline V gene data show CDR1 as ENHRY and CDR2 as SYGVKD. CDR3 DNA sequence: TGTGCCACAAAAGGGGCGGTCCAGGGGTCAGGCCAGACTGAAGCTTTCTTT. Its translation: CATKGAVQGSGQTEAFF.

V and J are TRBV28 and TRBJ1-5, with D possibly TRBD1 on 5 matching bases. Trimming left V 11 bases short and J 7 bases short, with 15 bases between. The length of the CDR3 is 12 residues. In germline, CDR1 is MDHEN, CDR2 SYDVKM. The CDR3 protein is CAGGRGGQPQHF. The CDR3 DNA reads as TGTGCCGGCGGAAGGGGTGGGCAGCCCCAGCATTTT.